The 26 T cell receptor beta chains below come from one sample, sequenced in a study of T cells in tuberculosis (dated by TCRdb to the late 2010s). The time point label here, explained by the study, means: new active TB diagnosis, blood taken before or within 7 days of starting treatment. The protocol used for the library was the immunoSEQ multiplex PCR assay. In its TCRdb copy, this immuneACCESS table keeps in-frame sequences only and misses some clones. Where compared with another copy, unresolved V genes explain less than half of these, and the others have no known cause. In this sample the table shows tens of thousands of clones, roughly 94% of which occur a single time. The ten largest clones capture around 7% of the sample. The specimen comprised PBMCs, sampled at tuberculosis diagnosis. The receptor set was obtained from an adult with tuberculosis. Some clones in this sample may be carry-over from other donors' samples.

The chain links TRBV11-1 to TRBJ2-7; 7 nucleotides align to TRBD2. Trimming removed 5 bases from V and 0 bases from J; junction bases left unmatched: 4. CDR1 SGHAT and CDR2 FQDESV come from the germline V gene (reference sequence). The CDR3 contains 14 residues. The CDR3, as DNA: TGTGCCAGCAGCCCAGGGACTAACTCCTACGAGCAGTACTTC. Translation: CASSPGTNSYEQYF.

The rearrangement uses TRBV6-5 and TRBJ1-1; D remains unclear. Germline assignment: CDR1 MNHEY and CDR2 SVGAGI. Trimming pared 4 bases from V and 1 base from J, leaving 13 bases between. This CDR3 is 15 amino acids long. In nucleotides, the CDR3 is TGTGCCAGCAGTTCGCCCCGGCGGGGGAACACTGAAGCTTTCTTT. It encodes CASSSPRRGNTEAFF.

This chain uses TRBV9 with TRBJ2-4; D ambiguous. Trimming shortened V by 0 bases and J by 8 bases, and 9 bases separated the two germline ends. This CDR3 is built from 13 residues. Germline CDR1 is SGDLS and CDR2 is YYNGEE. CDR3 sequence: CASSVGLSDIQYF. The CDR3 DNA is TGTGCCAGCAGCGTAGGCCTAAGTGACATTCAGTACTTC.

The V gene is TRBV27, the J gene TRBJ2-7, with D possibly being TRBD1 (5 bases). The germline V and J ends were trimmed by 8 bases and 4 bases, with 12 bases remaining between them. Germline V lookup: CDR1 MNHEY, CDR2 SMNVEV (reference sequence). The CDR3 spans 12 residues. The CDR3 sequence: CASGHRRYEQYF. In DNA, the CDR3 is TGTGCCAGCGGACACCGTAGGTACGAGCAGTACTTC.

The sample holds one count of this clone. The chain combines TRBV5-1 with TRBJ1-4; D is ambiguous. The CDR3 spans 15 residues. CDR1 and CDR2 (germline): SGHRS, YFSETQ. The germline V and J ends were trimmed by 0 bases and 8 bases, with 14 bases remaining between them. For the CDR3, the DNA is TGCGCCAGCAGCTTGGCCGGAGGGCGGGAAGAAAAACTGTTTTTT. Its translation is CASSLAGGREEKLFF.

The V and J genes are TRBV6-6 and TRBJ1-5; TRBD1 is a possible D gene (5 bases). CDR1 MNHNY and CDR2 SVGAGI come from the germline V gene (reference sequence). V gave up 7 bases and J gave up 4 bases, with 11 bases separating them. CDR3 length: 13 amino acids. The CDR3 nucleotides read TGTGCCAGCACCGGCAGGGATAATCAGCCCCAGCATTTT. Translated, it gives CASTGRDNQPQHF.

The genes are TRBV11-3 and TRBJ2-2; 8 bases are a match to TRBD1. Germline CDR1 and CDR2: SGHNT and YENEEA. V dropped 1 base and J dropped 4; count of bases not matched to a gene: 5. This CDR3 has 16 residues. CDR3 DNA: TGTGCCAGCAGCTTAGTGGCAGGGGGCCGCACCGGGGAGCTGTTTTTT. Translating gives CASSLVAGGRTGELFF.

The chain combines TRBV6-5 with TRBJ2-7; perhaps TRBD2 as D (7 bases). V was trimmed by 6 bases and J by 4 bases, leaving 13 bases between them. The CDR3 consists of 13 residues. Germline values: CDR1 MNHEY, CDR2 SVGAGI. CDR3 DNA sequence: TGTGCCAGCAGGCGGGGGCCAGAATACGAGCAGTACTTC. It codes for CASRRGPEYEQYF.

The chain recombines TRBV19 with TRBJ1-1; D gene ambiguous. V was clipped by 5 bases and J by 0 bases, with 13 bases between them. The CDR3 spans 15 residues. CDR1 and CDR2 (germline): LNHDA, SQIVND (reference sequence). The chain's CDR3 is CASSSPVVVNTEAFF. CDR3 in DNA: TGTGCCAGTAGTTCCCCGGTGGTAGTGAACACTGAAGCTTTCTTT.

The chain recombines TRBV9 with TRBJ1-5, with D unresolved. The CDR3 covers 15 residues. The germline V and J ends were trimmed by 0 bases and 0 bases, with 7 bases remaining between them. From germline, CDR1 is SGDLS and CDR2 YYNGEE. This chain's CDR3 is CASSVGSNSNQPQHF. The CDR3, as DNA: TGTGCCAGCAGCGTAGGCAGTAATAGCAATCAGCCCCAGCATTTT.

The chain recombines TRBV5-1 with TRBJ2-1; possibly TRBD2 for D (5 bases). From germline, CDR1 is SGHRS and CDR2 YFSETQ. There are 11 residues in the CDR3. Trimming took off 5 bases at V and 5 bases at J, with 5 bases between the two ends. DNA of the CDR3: TGCGCCAGCAGGAGGGACAATGAGCAGTTCTTC. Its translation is CASRRDNEQFF.

The CDR3 here is CASSLAVDTSNEKLFF. CDR3 bases: TGCGCCAGCAGCTTGGCCGTCGACACTTCTAATGAAAAACTGTTTTTT. The chain uses TRBV5-1 and TRBJ1-4; unclear D gene. Germline lookup yields CDR1 SGHRS and CDR2 YFSETQ. Trimming left V 0 bases short and J 3 bases short, with 12 bases between. The CDR3 totals 16 residues.

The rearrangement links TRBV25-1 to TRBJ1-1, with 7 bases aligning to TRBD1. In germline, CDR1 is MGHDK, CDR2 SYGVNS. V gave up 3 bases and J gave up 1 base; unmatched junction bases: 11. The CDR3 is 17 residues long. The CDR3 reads CASSDRQGGQTNTEAFF. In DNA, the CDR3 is TGTGCCAGCAGTGACAGACAGGGCGGTCAAACGAACACTGAAGCTTTCTTT.

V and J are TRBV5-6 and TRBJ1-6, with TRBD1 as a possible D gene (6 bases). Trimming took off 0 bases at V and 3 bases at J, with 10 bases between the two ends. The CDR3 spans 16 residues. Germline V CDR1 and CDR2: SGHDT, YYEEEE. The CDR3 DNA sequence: TGTGCCAGCAGCTTGGACCCGACAGGCTATAATTCACCCCTCCACTTT. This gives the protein CASSLDPTGYNSPLHF.

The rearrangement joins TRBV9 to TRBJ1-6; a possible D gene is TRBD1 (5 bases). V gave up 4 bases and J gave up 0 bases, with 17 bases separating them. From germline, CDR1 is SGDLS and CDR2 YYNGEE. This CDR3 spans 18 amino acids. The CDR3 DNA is TGTGCCAGCAGCCCTTGGGAGGGGTCTAGCTCCTATAATTCACCCCTCCACTTT. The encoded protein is CASSPWEGSSSYNSPLHF.

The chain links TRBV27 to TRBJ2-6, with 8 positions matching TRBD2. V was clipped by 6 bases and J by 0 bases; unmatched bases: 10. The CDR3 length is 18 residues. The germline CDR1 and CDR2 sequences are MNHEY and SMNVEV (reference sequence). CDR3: CASRPLIAGYSGANVLTF. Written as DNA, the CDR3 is TGTGCCAGCAGACCACTAATAGCGGGATACTCTGGGGCCAACGTCCTGACTTTC.

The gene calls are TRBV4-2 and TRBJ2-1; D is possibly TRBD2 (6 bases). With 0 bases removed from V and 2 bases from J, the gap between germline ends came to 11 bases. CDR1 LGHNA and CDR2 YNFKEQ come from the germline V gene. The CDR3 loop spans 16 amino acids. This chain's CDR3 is CASSQDRGVTYNEQFF. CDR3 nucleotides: TGTGCCAGCAGCCAAGATCGCGGGGTAACCTACAATGAGCAGTTCTTC.

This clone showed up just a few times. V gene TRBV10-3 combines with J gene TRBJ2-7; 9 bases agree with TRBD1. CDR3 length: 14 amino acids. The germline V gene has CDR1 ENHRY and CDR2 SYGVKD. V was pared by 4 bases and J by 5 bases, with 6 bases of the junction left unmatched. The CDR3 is CAISGGTGLHEQYF. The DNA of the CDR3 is TGTGCCATCAGTGGGGGGACAGGGTTACACGAGCAGTACTTC.

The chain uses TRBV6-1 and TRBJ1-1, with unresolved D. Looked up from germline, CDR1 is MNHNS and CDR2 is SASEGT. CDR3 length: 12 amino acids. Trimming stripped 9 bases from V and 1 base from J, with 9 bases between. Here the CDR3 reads CASGQTNTEAFF. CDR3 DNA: TGTGCCAGTGGGCAAACGAACACTGAAGCTTTCTTT.

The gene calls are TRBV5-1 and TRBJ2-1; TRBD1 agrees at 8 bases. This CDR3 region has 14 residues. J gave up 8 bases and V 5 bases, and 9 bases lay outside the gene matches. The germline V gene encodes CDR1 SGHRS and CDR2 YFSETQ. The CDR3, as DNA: TGCGCCAGCAGATATTCGACAGGGGCGGATGAGCAGTTCTTC. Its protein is CASRYSTGADEQFF.

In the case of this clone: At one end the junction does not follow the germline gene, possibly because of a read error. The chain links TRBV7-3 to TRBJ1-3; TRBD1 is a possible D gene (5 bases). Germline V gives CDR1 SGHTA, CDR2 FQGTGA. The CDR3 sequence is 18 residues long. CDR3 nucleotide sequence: TGTGCCAGCAGTTTAATTGGAGGGGAGTCGGGGTCTGGAAACACCATATATTTT. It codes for CASSLIGGESGSGNTIYF. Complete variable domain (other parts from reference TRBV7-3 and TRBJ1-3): GAGVSQTPSNKVTEKGKYVELRCDPISGHTALYWYRQSLGQGPEFLIYFQGTGAADDSGLPNDRFFAVRPEGSVSTLKIQRTERGDSAVYLCASSLIGGESGSGNTIYFGEGSWLTVV.

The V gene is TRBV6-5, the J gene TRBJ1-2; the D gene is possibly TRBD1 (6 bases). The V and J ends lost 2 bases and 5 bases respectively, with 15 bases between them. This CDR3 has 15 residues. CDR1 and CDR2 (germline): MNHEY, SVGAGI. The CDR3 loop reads CASSYAAGDRYGYTF. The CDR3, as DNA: TGTGCCAGCAGTTACGCGGCAGGGGATCGGTATGGCTACACCTTC.

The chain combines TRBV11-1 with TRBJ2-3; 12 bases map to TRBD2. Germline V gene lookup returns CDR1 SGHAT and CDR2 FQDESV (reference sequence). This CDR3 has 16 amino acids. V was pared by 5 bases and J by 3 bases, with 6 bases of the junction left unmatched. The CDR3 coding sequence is TGTGCCAGCAGCCTTCGGACTAGCGGGATGACAGATACGCAGTATTTT. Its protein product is CASSLRTSGMTDTQYF.

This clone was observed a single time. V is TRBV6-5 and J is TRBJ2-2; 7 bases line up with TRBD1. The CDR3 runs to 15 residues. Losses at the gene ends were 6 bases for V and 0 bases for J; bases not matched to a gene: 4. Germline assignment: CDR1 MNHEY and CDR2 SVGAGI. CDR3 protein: CASRPTGPNTGELFF. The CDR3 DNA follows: TGTGCCAGCAGACCGACAGGGCCGAACACCGGGGAGCTGTTTTTT.

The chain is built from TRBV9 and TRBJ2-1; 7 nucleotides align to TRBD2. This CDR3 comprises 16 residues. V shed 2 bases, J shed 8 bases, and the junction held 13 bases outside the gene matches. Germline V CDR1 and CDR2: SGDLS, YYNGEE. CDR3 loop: CASSVHWGGLRDEQFF. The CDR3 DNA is TGTGCCAGCAGCGTCCATTGGGGGGGTCTTAGGGATGAGCAGTTCTTC.

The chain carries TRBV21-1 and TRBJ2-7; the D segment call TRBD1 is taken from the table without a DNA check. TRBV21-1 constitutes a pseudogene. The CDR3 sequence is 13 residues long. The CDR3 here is CATRWGSSYEQYF. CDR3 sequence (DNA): TGTGCCACCCGATGGGGCAGCTCCTACGAGCAGTACTTC.